What follows are 32 T cell receptor beta chains derived from one specimen sequenced in a study of OX40 agonist ivuxolimab in advanced cancers. TCRdb's copy holds only in-frame clones and misses some; the assay was immunoSEQ multiplex PCR. The sample includes 67,000 or so clones, about 87% of them seen just once. The starting material was CD4+ or CD8+ T cells sorted from blood, obtained in a trial of the OX40 agonist ivuxolimab. The receptors here all came from an adult with an advanced solid tumor such as melanoma, head and neck, liver or kidney cancer.

The J gene is TRBJ2-7, the V gene TRBV21-1; the D call of TRBD1 is as the table states it, not checked on the DNA. TRBV21-1 is a listed pseudogene. The CDR3 is made up of 16 amino acids. The CDR3 DNA reads TGTGCCAGCAGCAAAGCTGGGGGACAGGTACCCTACGAGCAGTACTTC. Protein sequence: CASSKAGGQVPYEQYF.

The V gene is TRBV6-5, the J gene TRBJ2-7; D gene uncertain. Trimming left V 6 bases short and J 2 bases short, with 8 bases between. This CDR3 comprises 12 residues. Per germline, CDR1 MNHEY and CDR2 SVGAGI. The CDR3 here is CASSPRAYEQYF. The CDR3 DNA reads TGTGCCAGCAGCCCCCGGGCCTACGAGCAGTACTTC.

CDR3 DNA sequence: TGTGCCAGCAGTCCCCGGGGGGAGCGGGGGGTTCAAGAGACCCAGTACTTC. Protein product: CASSPRGERGVQETQYF. This chain links TRBV28 with TRBJ2-5, with 9 bases aligning to TRBD2. Germline loops: CDR1 MDHEN, CDR2 SYDVKM. Trimming removed 5 bases from V and 2 bases from J; junction bases left unmatched: 12. This CDR3 contains 17 residues.

The chain has TRBV10-1 and TRBJ2-7; weak D call: TRBD2 (6 bases). Trimming shortened V by 6 bases and J by 3 bases, and 21 bases separated the two germline ends. Per the germline V gene, CDR1 is WNHNN and CDR2 is SYGVQD (reference sequence). This CDR3 comprises 16 residues. CDR3 loop: CASSRTPGRLVYEQYF. The CDR3 DNA follows: TGCGCCAGCAGCCGGACACCCGGGAGATTGGTCTACGAGCAGTACTTC.

This sequence joins TRBV19 and TRBJ1-2, with a weak D call TRBD1 (5 bases). The germline CDR1 and CDR2 sequences are LNHDA and SQIVND (reference sequence). The CDR3 has 17 residues. V was trimmed by 4 bases and J by 0 bases, leaving 18 bases between them. The CDR3 spells CASSNGPGTDANYGYTF. The CDR3 DNA follows: TGTGCCAGTAGTAACGGACCAGGGACCGACGCTAACTATGGCTACACCTTC.

The chain couples TRBV19 to TRBJ2-4; 11 nucleotides match TRBD1. The length of the CDR3 is 17 residues. V dropped 3 bases and J dropped 6; count of bases not matched to a gene: 10. The germline V gene encodes CDR1 LNHDA and CDR2 SQIVND (reference sequence). The CDR3 nucleotides read TGTGCCAGTAGTATTCCCCCCGGGACAGGGGGAAGAAACATTCAGTACTTC. Protein product: CASSIPPGTGGRNIQYF.

This rearrangement joins TRBV7-3 to TRBJ2-5; 10 bases align to TRBD2. J lost 3 bases, V lost 6 bases, and 4 bases had no gene match. This CDR3 is built from 14 residues. Germline CDR1 SGHTA, CDR2 FQGTGA. CDR3 nucleotide sequence: TGTGCCAGCAGTCCGGGACTAGCGAAAGAGACCCAGTACTTC. This translates into CASSPGLAKETQYF. Combining the CDR3 with reference TRBV7-3 and TRBJ2-5 gives the whole variable domain GAGVSQTPSNKVTEKGKYVELRCDPISGHTALYWYRQSLGQGPEFLIYFQGTGAADDSGLPNDRFFAVRPEGSVSTLKIQRTERGDSAVYLCASSPGLAKETQYFGPGTRLLVL.

The CDR3 is CASSYLTTDTQYF. CDR3 in DNA: TGTGCCAGCAGTTACCTAACCACAGATACGCAGTATTTT. This chain joins TRBV6-6 and TRBJ2-3; D gene unclear. The CDR3 covers 13 residues. Germline V gene data show CDR1 as MNHNY and CDR2 as SVGAGI (reference sequence). The germline V and J ends were trimmed by 2 bases and 2 bases, with 5 bases remaining between them.

V gene TRBV5-4 combines with J gene TRBJ1-2, with 7 bases that match TRBD1. The CDR3 is made up of 13 amino acids. CDR1 and CDR2 (germline): SGHNT, YYREEE (reference sequence). V lost 4 bases, J lost 4 bases, and 4 bases stayed unmatched. CDR3 residues: CASSVTGAYGYTF. In DNA, the CDR3 is TGTGCCAGCAGCGTCACAGGGGCCTATGGCTACACCTTC.

The chain has TRBV11-2 and TRBJ1-1; no reliable D call. Between the trimmed V and J ends, which lost 1 base and 7 bases, there was a span of 10 bases. There are 13 residues in the CDR3. Germline values: CDR1 SGHAT, CDR2 FQNNGV. CDR3 sequence: CASSLVAGNEAFF. The CDR3 DNA reads TGTGCCAGCAGCTTAGTAGCGGGGAATGAAGCTTTCTTT.

The rearrangement joins TRBV19 to TRBJ1-5, with 8 bases aligning to TRBD1. After removal of 6 bases from V and 0 bases from J, the junction contained 4 bases not matched to a gene. Germline V gene lookup returns CDR1 LNHDA and CDR2 SQIVND (reference sequence). This CDR3 spans 15 amino acids. CDR3 sequence (DNA): TGTGCCAGTAGGGGACAGGTTTATAGCAATCAGCCCCAGCATTTT. This gives the protein CASRGQVYSNQPQHF.

The V call is TRBV30, the J call TRBJ2-7, with TRBD2 matching over 8 bases. Per germline, CDR1 GTSNPN and CDR2 SVGIG (reference sequence). CDR3 length: 14 amino acids. With 2 bases clipped from V and 3 bases from J, the junction kept 6 bases outside the gene matches. The CDR3 loop reads CAWSHSGGGYEQYF. The CDR3, as DNA: TGTGCCTGGAGTCACAGCGGGGGTGGCTACGAGCAGTACTTC.

The chain recombines TRBV6-5 with TRBJ2-7; D not resolved. Deletions cut 8 bases from V and 4 bases from J, with 15 bases between. CDR1 and CDR2 from the germline V gene are MNHEY and SVGAGI. The CDR3 has 13 amino acids. The CDR3 region is CASGRRPPYEQYF. CDR3 bases: TGTGCCAGCGGCCGAAGGCCCCCGTACGAGCAGTACTTC.

The V gene is TRBV6-6, the J gene TRBJ2-6; perhaps TRBD1 as D (5 bases). Germline V gene sequence: CDR1 MNHNY, CDR2 SVGAGI (reference sequence). The CDR3 runs to 12 residues. The V end lost 6 bases, the J end lost 14 bases, and 14 bases lay between the germline ends. DNA of the CDR3: TGTGCCAGCAGAGGGGCAGGTAACATCCTGACTTTC. Protein: CASRGAGNILTF.

V gene TRBV7-2 combines with J gene TRBJ1-5; no clear D gene. The end of the DNA is better explained by TRBJ2-3, so the J call may be wrong. The CDR3 sequence is 13 residues long. The germline V gene encodes CDR1 SGHTA and CDR2 FQGNSA. This CDR3 reads CASSLDGYQPQYF. CDR3 DNA: TGTGCCAGCAGCCTGGACGGTTATCAGCCCCAGTATTTT.

The gene calls are TRBV7-9 and TRBJ1-4; weak D call: TRBD1 (6 bases). The CDR3 extends over 15 amino acids. Trimming left V 4 bases short and J 7 bases short, with 16 bases between. Germline values: CDR1 SEHNR, CDR2 FQNEAQ (reference sequence). The CDR3 loop is CASSSDRQVGEKLFF. The CDR3 nucleotides are TGTGCCAGCAGCTCCGACAGGCAAGTAGGTGAAAAACTGTTTTTT.

The chain is built from TRBV19 and TRBJ2-7; TRBD1 matches at 7 bases. Germline assignment: CDR1 LNHDA and CDR2 SQIVND (reference sequence). With V trimmed by 5 bases and J by 4 bases, 2 bases remained unmatched. The CDR3 has 12 amino acids. CDR3 nucleotides: TGTGCCAGTAGTCAACAGGGGTACGAGCAGTACTTC. It encodes CASSQQGYEQYF.

The rearrangement uses TRBV6-5 and TRBJ2-1; D is unresolved. Trimming removed 0 bases at V and 2 bases at J, with 8 bases between. This CDR3 spans 15 amino acids. Per the germline V gene, CDR1 is MNHEY and CDR2 is SVGAGI. CDR3 nucleotide sequence: TGTGCCAGCAGTTACTCGCCCAGTACCTACAATGAGCAGTTCTTC. It translates to CASSYSPSTYNEQFF.

CDR3 sequence: CASSLSRTSAGETQYF. The DNA for the CDR3 is TGCGCCAGCAGCTTATCTCGGACTAGCGCTGGGGAGACCCAGTACTTC. This rearrangement joins TRBV5-1 to TRBJ2-5; 9 positions agree with TRBD2. Germline CDR1 reads SGHRS; CDR2 reads YFSETQ. The CDR3 contains 16 residues. After removal of 2 bases from V and 5 bases from J, the junction contained 10 bases not matched to a gene.

The chain links TRBV27 to TRBJ1-6; D remains unclear. Deletions cut 4 bases from V and 7 bases from J, with 5 bases between. Germline values: CDR1 MNHEY, CDR2 SMNVEV (reference sequence). The CDR3 has 12 amino acids. The CDR3 here is CASSWRNSPLHF. The CDR3 DNA reads as TGTGCCAGCAGTTGGAGAAATTCACCCCTCCACTTT.

This clone showed up just a few times. The chain is built from TRBV11-3 and TRBJ2-1, with 11 bases fitting TRBD1. The CDR3 totals 16 residues. V gave up 10 bases and J gave up 5 bases; unmatched junction bases: 13. Germline V gene sequence: CDR1 SGHNT, CDR2 YENEEA. The CDR3 sequence: CATNPFLGQGDNEQFF. The CDR3 DNA sequence: TGTGCCACCAACCCATTTTTGGGACAGGGGGACAATGAGCAGTTCTTC.

Sample share makes this clone medium-sized. This sequence joins TRBV5-1 and TRBJ1-1, with TRBD1 identical over 8 bases. CDR3 size: 14 residues. The V segment lost 3 bases and the J segment 6 bases; nucleotides outside the gene matches: 7. Germline CDR1 is SGHRS and CDR2 is YFSETQ. CDR3 amino acids: CASSSRQGTPEAFF. Written as DNA, the CDR3 is TGCGCCAGCAGCTCCCGACAGGGGACCCCTGAAGCTTTCTTT.

The chain combines TRBV5-1 with TRBJ2-7; 9 bases align to TRBD2. With 0 bases clipped from V and 4 bases from J, the junction kept 5 bases outside the gene matches. The CDR3 runs 15 residues. Looked up from germline, CDR1 is SGHRS and CDR2 is YFSETQ. The chain's CDR3 is CASSLEARGGYEQYF. CDR3 coding DNA: TGCGCCAGCAGCTTGGAGGCGCGGGGGGGTTACGAGCAGTACTTC.

A remark on this clone: A read error may account for a junction end that differs from germline. The V call is TRBV7-7, the J call TRBJ2-3; 10 nucleotides line up with TRBD2. CDR3 length: 16 residues. Per germline, CDR1 SSHAT and CDR2 FNYEAQ (reference sequence). The CDR3 loop is CASSLERGGRFDTQYF. The CDR3 bases are TGTGCTAGCAGCTTAGAGCGGGGGGGCCGGTTCGATACGCAGTATTTT.

This clone was picked up one time. The V gene is TRBV7-2, the J gene TRBJ2-1; 7 positions match TRBD2. The germline CDR1 and CDR2 sequences are SGHTA and FQGNSA. The junction had 5 bases not matched to a gene; V was cut back by 2 bases and J by 4 bases. The CDR3 has 15 amino acids. The CDR3 nucleotides read TGTGCCAGCAGCTTAAGCCTAGCGGATTACAATGAGCAGTTCTTC. Its translation: CASSLSLADYNEQFF.

This clone was picked up one time. The chain is built from TRBV10-3 and TRBJ2-3; tentatively, D is TRBD1 (5 bases). The CDR3 runs to 14 residues. V lost 11 bases to trimming and J lost 0 bases, with 15 bases between them. In germline, CDR1 is ENHRY, CDR2 SYGVKD. The CDR3 sequence is CAGASEPSTDTQYF. CDR3 sequence (DNA): TGTGCCGGGGCAAGCGAGCCTAGCACAGATACGCAGTATTTT.

The chain uses TRBV6-6 and TRBJ2-1; D is uncertain. The CDR3 loop spans 12 amino acids. The V end lost 4 bases, the J end lost 8 bases, and 9 bases lay between the germline ends. Germline V gene sequence: CDR1 MNHNY, CDR2 SVGAGI (reference sequence). The chain's CDR3 is CASSWRGDEQFF. The DNA of the CDR3 is TGTGCCAGCAGTTGGAGAGGCGATGAGCAGTTCTTC.

The rearrangement links TRBV5-6 to TRBJ2-5; 11 bases map to TRBD1. The V segment lost 2 bases and the J segment 4 bases; nucleotides outside the gene matches: 7. CDR3 length: 16 amino acids. Germline CDR1 and CDR2: SGHDT and YYEEEE. CDR3: CASSLSLGQGGETQYF. In DNA form, the CDR3 reads TGTGCCAGCAGCTTAAGCCTGGGACAGGGGGGAGAGACCCAGTACTTC. Looking up the rest from reference TRBV5-6 and TRBJ2-5 gives the full variable domain: DAGVTQSPTHLIKTRGQQVTLRCSPKSGHDTVSWYQQALGQGPQFIFQYYEEEERQRGNFPDRFSGHQFPNYSSELNVNALLLGDSALYLCASSLSLGQGGETQYFGPGTRLLVL.

The chain links TRBV28 to TRBJ2-6; no clear D gene. Per the germline V gene, CDR1 is MDHEN and CDR2 is SYDVKM. V was trimmed by 3 bases and J by 1 base, leaving 7 bases between them. The CDR3 consists of 15 residues. CDR3 sequence reads: CASSLGFSGANVLTF. The CDR3 nucleotides are TGTGCCAGCAGTTTGGGGTTTTCTGGGGCCAACGTCCTGACTTTC. The full variable domain, rest sourced from reference TRBV28 and TRBJ2-6, is DVKVTQSSRYLVKRTGEKVFLECVQDMDHENMFWYRQDPGLGLRLIYFSYDVKMKEKGDIPEGYSVSREKKERFSLILESASTNQTSMYLCASSLGFSGANVLTFGAGSRLTVL.

The chain joins TRBV7-2 to TRBJ2-5; 9 bases match TRBD2. This CDR3 is built from 16 residues. The V and J ends lost 2 bases and 1 base, in that order; junction bases with no gene match: 5. CDR1 and CDR2 (germline): SGHTA, FQGNSA. The CDR3 loop reads CASSLSPAGGQETQYF. The CDR3 DNA sequence: TGTGCCAGCAGCTTATCCCCAGCGGGGGGCCAAGAGACCCAGTACTTC.

The chain uses TRBV7-2 and TRBJ1-1, with TRBD1 as a possible D gene (5 bases). V was shortened by 0 bases and J by 1 base, with 12 bases between the two germline ends. The germline V gene has CDR1 SGHTA and CDR2 FQGNSA. CDR3 size: 16 residues. The CDR3: CASSLAGPERNTEAFF. In DNA form, the CDR3 reads TGTGCCAGCAGCTTAGCGGGACCGGAGAGGAACACTGAAGCTTTCTTT.

The genes are TRBV4-1 and TRBJ2-7; 9 bases align to TRBD2. This CDR3 region has 15 residues. Trimming took 1 base from V and 3 from J; bases not matched to a gene: 4. CDR1 and CDR2 from the germline V gene are MGHRA and YSYEKL. The CDR3 protein is CASSQAATSGYEQYF. In DNA, the CDR3 is TGCGCCAGCAGCCAAGCGGCGACTAGCGGCTACGAGCAGTACTTC.